One sample yielded the 27 T cell receptor beta chains listed below, sequenced in a study of shared clonotypes between healthy human individuals. Assay: immunoSEQ multiplex PCR; the TCRdb copy retains only in-frame clones and omits some. Of roughly 700,000 clones in the sample, roughly 91% were seen once. Source material: memory CD8+ T cells from PBMCs. Subset reported: CD45RO+ cells pooled with CCR7-negative TemRA cells. Every receptor here comes from a man younger than 35 in good health. Some clones in this sample may be carry-over from other donors' samples.

The chain links TRBV7-8 to TRBJ2-7, with D possibly being TRBD1 (6 bases). With 5 bases removed from V and 2 bases from J, the gap between germline ends came to 19 bases. This CDR3 is built from 16 residues. Germline CDR1 reads SGHVS; CDR2 reads FQNEAQ. The CDR3, as DNA: TGTGCCAGCAGCATAGAAAAGGACAGCCGAACCTACGAGCAGTACTTC. Residues: CASSIEKDSRTYEQYF.

The genes are TRBV7-2 and TRBJ2-3, with 12 bases that match TRBD2. The CDR3 has 16 amino acids. Germline V CDR1 and CDR2: SGHTA, FQGNSA. V lost 4 bases to trimming and J lost 2 bases; unmatched junction nucleotides: 4. The CDR3 region is CASSSSGRAFTDTQYF. Here the CDR3 DNA reads TGTGCCAGCAGCTCTAGCGGGAGGGCCTTCACAGATACGCAGTATTTT.

The CDR3, as DNA: TGTGCCAGCAGCCCGGACGGGGGATTATACGAGCAGTACTTC. It encodes CASSPDGGLYEQYF. The V and J genes are TRBV5-4 and TRBJ2-7; D perhaps matches TRBD2 (6 bases). With 4 bases removed from V and 4 bases from J, the gap between germline ends came to 15 bases. CDR3 size: 14 residues. Germline values: CDR1 SGHNT, CDR2 YYREEE (reference sequence).

The chain links TRBV6-5 to TRBJ2-7; the D gene is possibly TRBD1 (6 bases). From germline, CDR1 is MNHEY and CDR2 SVGAGI. Trimming pared 8 bases from V and 0 bases from J, leaving 14 bases between. The CDR3 is 14 residues long. The CDR3 reads CASRWQGNSYEQYF. The CDR3 DNA is TGTGCCAGCCGGTGGCAGGGGAACTCCTACGAGCAGTACTTC.

Points on this clone: This specimen includes other DNA sequences encoding the same CDR3. The V and J genes are TRBV28 and TRBJ1-2, with 9 nucleotides matching TRBD1. J was trimmed by 4 bases and V by 5 bases; bases with no gene match: 5. CDR3 length: 14 residues. Looked up from germline, CDR1 is MDHEN and CDR2 is SYDVKM. In nucleotides, the CDR3 is TGTGCCAGCAGTCCTCCGGGACAGGGCTATGGCTACACCTTC. It yields the protein CASSPPGQGYGYTF.

This clone was seen a handful of times. The rearrangement uses TRBV6-1 and TRBJ2-1; D possibly uses TRBD1 or TRBD2 (5 bases each). Trimming removed 4 bases at V and 6 bases at J, with 16 bases between. Germline V gives CDR1 MNHNS, CDR2 SASEGT. The CDR3 covers 15 residues. This chain's CDR3 is CASSVSDGHSNEQFF. CDR3 bases: TGTGCCAGCAGTGTTAGCGACGGACACTCCAATGAGCAGTTCTTC.

On this clone: A junction boundary mismatches the germline segment, possibly from a read error. The chain joins TRBV9 to TRBJ2-5; TRBD2 might be the D (6 bases). The CDR3 is 14 residues long. Germline assignment: CDR1 SGDLS and CDR2 YYNGEE. The chain's CDR3 is CASSVGGEPNSGHF. CDR3 coding DNA: TGTGCCAGCAGCGTAGGAGGGGAGCCGAATAGCGGTCACTTC.

The chain couples TRBV7-9 to TRBJ2-1, with no clear D. The CDR3 runs to 15 residues. Germline CDR1 reads SEHNR; CDR2 reads FQNEAQ (reference sequence). Trimming removed 7 bases from V and 0 bases from J, with 13 bases in between. The CDR3 spells CASNVRASSYNEQFF. Written as DNA, the CDR3 is TGTGCCAGCAACGTAAGGGCCAGCTCCTACAATGAGCAGTTCTTC.

CDR3 protein: CASSLWSRENGGELFF. CDR3 DNA: TGTGCCAGCAGCTTATGGTCGCGGGAAAACGGCGGGGAGCTGTTTTTT. This chain connects TRBV11-2 to TRBJ2-2; perhaps TRBD2 as D (6 bases). CDR1 is SGHAT and CDR2 is FQNNGV in the germline V gene. This CDR3 region has 16 residues. V dropped 2 bases and J dropped 7 bases, with 17 bases sitting between them.

This chain joins TRBV28 and TRBJ2-7; tentatively, D is TRBD1 or TRBD2 (7 bases each). Per germline, CDR1 MDHEN and CDR2 SYDVKM. The CDR3 is 16 residues long. Trimming shortened V by 5 bases and J by 6 bases, and 23 bases separated the two germline ends. CDR3 in amino acids: CASSPQGGFMALEQYF. The CDR3 nucleotides read TGTGCCAGCAGTCCCCAGGGGGGGTTTATGGCACTCGAGCAGTACTTC.

The chain carries TRBV9 and TRBJ2-7; 8 bases are shared with TRBD2. Looked up from germline, CDR1 is SGDLS and CDR2 is YYNGEE. CDR3 size: 15 residues. V gave up 6 bases and J gave up 2 bases; unmatched junction bases: 10. The CDR3: CASNAGGRPTYEQYF. CDR3 sequence (DNA): TGTGCCAGCAACGCCGGCGGGAGGCCAACCTACGAGCAGTACTTC.

V and J are TRBV21-1 and TRBJ2-7; the table names TRBD2, a call not compared with the DNA. TRBV21-1 is a recognized pseudogene. The CDR3 extends over 20 amino acids. CDR3 sequence reads: CASSKPFEGRYCGSNYEQYF. The CDR3 region has the DNA TGTGCCAGCAGCAAACCATTTGAGGGACGGTATTGCGGGAGCAACTACGAGCAGTACTTC.

This chain links TRBV13 with TRBJ2-7; the D call may be TRBD1 or TRBD2 (6 bases each). V lost 2 bases and J 5 bases, leaving 16 bases between the germline ends. Germline V gene data show CDR1 as PRHDT and CDR2 as FYEKMQ (reference sequence). The CDR3 consists of 15 residues. CDR3 in DNA: TGTGCCAGCAGCTTAAGGGGGGAGCTGGTCAACGAGCAGTACTTC. Protein: CASSLRGELVNEQYF. Filled out from reference TRBV13 and TRBJ2-7, the complete variable domain reads AAGVIQSPRHLIKEKRETATLKCYPIPRHDTVYWYQQGPGQDPQFLISFYEKMQSDKGSIPDRFSAQQFSDYHSELNMSSLELGDSALYFCASSLRGELVNEQYFGPGTRLTVT.

The chain is built from TRBV7-8 and TRBJ1-1; D is ambiguous. Trimming left V 1 base short and J 0 bases short, with 12 bases between. CDR1 is SGHVS, CDR2 FQNEAQ, per germline. This CDR3 comprises 16 residues. CDR3 coding DNA: TGTGCCAGCAGCTTAGTCCGCAGAGGGATGAACACTGAAGCTTTCTTT. Its protein product is CASSLVRRGMNTEAFF.

The chain has TRBV5-4 and TRBJ2-1, with D perhaps matching TRBD2 (6 bases). CDR3 length: 15 residues. Germline loops: CDR1 SGHNT, CDR2 YYREEE (reference sequence). V lost 1 base to trimming and J lost 5 bases, with 13 bases between them. The CDR3 region is CASSLRRERDNEQFF. The CDR3 DNA reads as TGTGCCAGCAGCTTGAGGAGGGAGCGGGACAATGAGCAGTTCTTC. Looking up the rest from reference TRBV5-4 and TRBJ2-1 gives the full variable domain: ETGVTQSPTHLIKTRGQQVTLRCSSQSGHNTVSWYQQALGQGPQFIFQYYREEENGRGNFPPRFSGLQFPNYSSELNVNALELDDSALYLCASSLRRERDNEQFFGPGTRLTVL.

The count of this clone is one. Distinct nucleotide sequences in the sample also encode this CDR3. Written as DNA, the CDR3 is TGTGCCTGGAGTTTGGGCACTGAAGCTTTCTTT. This sequence encodes CAWSLGTEAFF. The chain has TRBV30 and TRBJ1-1, with D hard to call. With 2 bases removed from V and 4 bases from J, the gap between germline ends came to 5 bases. The CDR3 runs to 11 residues. Germline V gene lookup returns CDR1 GTSNPN and CDR2 SVGIG (reference sequence). Combining the CDR3 with reference TRBV30 and TRBJ1-1 gives the whole variable domain SQTIHQWPATLVQPVGSPLSLECTVEGTSNPNLYWYRQAAGRGLQLLFYSVGIGQISSEVPQNLSASRPQDRQFILSSKKLLLSDSGFYLCAWSLGTEAFFGQGTRLTVV.

This clone was found a few times. The rearrangement uses TRBV4-2 and TRBJ1-5; D call uncertain. Germline V CDR1 and CDR2: LGHNA, YNFKEQ. Between the trimmed V and J ends, which lost 0 bases and 8 bases, there was a span of 14 bases. The CDR3 covers 15 residues. CDR3 DNA sequence: TGTGCCAGCAGCCAAGATCTCCCGGGTCAGGAGCCCCAGCATTTT. Translation gives CASSQDLPGQEPQHF.

The chain has TRBV2 and TRBJ2-7, with a weak D call TRBD2 (6 bases). V was shortened by 1 base and J by 4 bases, with 17 bases between the two germline ends. Looked up from germline, CDR1 is SNHLY and CDR2 is FYNNEI. This CDR3 region has 16 residues. CDR3 sequence (DNA): TGTGCCAGCAGTGAAGATGCGGGTAGCGGTCTTTACGAGCAGTACTTC. Amino acid sequence: CASSEDAGSGLYEQYF.

The chain employs TRBV27 and TRBJ2-7, with D possibly matching TRBD2 (6 bases). The CDR3 totals 15 residues. V dropped 6 bases and J dropped 4 bases, with 19 bases sitting between them. Germline CDR1 reads MNHEY; CDR2 reads SMNVEV (reference sequence). The CDR3 sequence: CASSGSPSRGYEQYF. The CDR3 region has the DNA TGTGCCAGCAGCGGGAGCCCCTCGAGGGGATACGAGCAGTACTTC.

J is TRBJ1-5 and V is TRBV28; 7 bases align to TRBD1. CDR1 is MDHEN, CDR2 SYDVKM, per germline. CDR3 size: 14 residues. J was trimmed by 6 bases and V by 1 base; bases with no gene match: 3. CDR3 loop: CASSLLQGPQPQHF. CDR3 in DNA: TGTGCCAGCAGTTTATTACAGGGGCCTCAGCCCCAGCATTTT.

This sequence joins TRBV6-1 and TRBJ1-5; the D is unclear. The CDR3 totals 18 residues. V was pared by 1 base and J by 0 bases, with 16 bases between. Germline V gives CDR1 MNHNS, CDR2 SASEGT. CDR3: CASSEDMRHGNSNQPQHF. CDR3 nucleotides: TGTGCCAGCAGTGAAGACATGAGACACGGAAATAGCAATCAGCCCCAGCATTTT.

This clone was detected once. This sequence joins TRBV7-6 and TRBJ1-1; no reliable D call. The V gene lost 2 bases and the J gene lost 0 bases, with 13 bases spanning the gap. This CDR3 is 16 amino acids long. Germline V gene lookup returns CDR1 SGHVS and CDR2 FNYEAQ. DNA of the CDR3: TGTGCCAGCAGCTTAATGACTGAAACCTTGAACACTGAAGCTTTCTTT. Protein product: CASSLMTETLNTEAFF. Complete variable domain (other parts from reference TRBV7-6 and TRBJ1-1): GAGVSQSPRYKVTKRGQDVALRCDPISGHVSLYWYRQALGQGPEFLTYFNYEAQQDKSGLPNDRFSAERPEGSISTLTIQRTEQRDSAMYRCASSLMTETLNTEAFFGQGTRLTVV.

The V and J genes are TRBV7-7 and TRBJ1-1; D uncertain. Trimming cost V 5 bases and J 0 bases, with 13 bases left between them. The length of the CDR3 is 15 residues. Germline V gives CDR1 SSHAT, CDR2 FNYEAQ (reference sequence). The CDR3 DNA follows: TGTGCCAGCAGCCCACCTGGACTCATGAACACTGAAGCTTTCTTT. It translates to CASSPPGLMNTEAFF.

With respect to this clone: In the same sample, other DNA sequences code for this CDR3. The genes are TRBV19 and TRBJ2-1, with D tentatively TRBD1 (5 bases). The ends were cut back, 3 bases at V and 0 bases at J, with 9 bases in the middle. Germline assignment: CDR1 LNHDA and CDR2 SQIVND (reference sequence). The CDR3 covers 15 residues. This chain's CDR3 is CASSITGSSYNEQFF. DNA for the CDR3: TGTGCCAGTAGTATCACAGGAAGCTCCTACAATGAGCAGTTCTTC.

The V gene is TRBV19, the J gene TRBJ2-3, with TRBD1 matching 12 bases. The germline CDR1 and CDR2 sequences are LNHDA and SQIVND (reference sequence). The CDR3 has 16 residues. V lost 3 bases, J lost 2 bases, and 3 bases stayed unmatched. CDR3 residues: CASSMGQGAFTDTQYF. Here the CDR3 DNA reads TGTGCCAGTAGTATGGGACAGGGGGCCTTCACAGATACGCAGTATTTT.

With regard to this clone: A read error may account for a junction end that differs from germline. This rearrangement joins TRBV7-9 to TRBJ2-7; D possibly uses TRBD1 or TRBD2 (5 bases each). The CDR3 consists of 11 residues. Germline-derived CDR1 and CDR2 are SEHNR and FQNEAQ (reference sequence). The CDR3 DNA reads as TGTGCCAGCAGCTCAGGACTCCCGGGGCACTTC. Protein: CASSSGLPGHF.

The V and J genes are TRBV27 and TRBJ2-7; 10 bases are shared with TRBD2. Germline V lookup: CDR1 MNHEY, CDR2 SMNVEV (reference sequence). V gave up 5 bases and J gave up 2 bases; unmatched junction bases: 9. The CDR3 is 16 amino acids. For the CDR3, the DNA is TGTGCCAGCAGTCTCACTCTAGCGGGAGTGGCCTACGAGCAGTACTTC. Encoded protein: CASSLTLAGVAYEQYF.